This section outlines one T cell receptor (beta chain) sequence together with its context. Its matching antigen is unknown. Germline and junction disagree at one end, which may indicate a read error. This sample was included in a study of early T cells in non-severe SARS-CoV-2 infection. Study as a whole: Investigators sequenced bulk RNA drawn from unsorted whole blood, and chains remained unpaired.

Study observations and caveats: The matching step, a VDJdb search, favored anti-spike CD8 responses and missed private and CD4 specificities.

Unique molecular identifiers were added to individual cDNA molecules. TCRdb re-derived calls from the 5' RACE reads in MiXCR, one entry per CDR3 protein. This table holds just under 65,000 distinct CDR3 sequences, 7.5% to 9% found once. Germline V gene sequence: CDR1 SEHNR, CDR2 FQNEAQ (reference sequence). The CDR3 consists of 18 residues. Specimen: whole blood, collected at baseline. The sequence was obtained from an adult who was a healthcare worker with PCR-confirmed SARS-CoV-2 infection or an uninfected control (not recorded which). The rearrangement links TRBV7-9 to TRBJ2-6; 8 bases are a match to TRBD1. CDR3 nucleotides: TGTGCCAGCAACTTAGGGACAGGAACCTTCTCTGGGGCCAACGTCCTGACTTTC. Its protein product is CASNLGTGTFSGANVLTF.